Following are 23 T cell receptor beta chains from one sample sequenced in a study of Tregs in tolerant kidney transplant recipients. Assay used: immunoSEQ multiplex PCR; TCRdb lists only in-frame clones, some missing. Of more than 15,000 clones in the sample, 90% to 95% were seen once. Sequencing was carried out using CD8+ T cells from blood. Every receptor here comes from a human donor in good health.

This sequence joins TRBV5-1 and TRBJ2-7; the match to TRBD2 covers 13 bases. CDR1 and CDR2 from the germline V gene are SGHRS and YFSETQ. The CDR3 has 19 amino acids. J was trimmed by 1 base and V by 1 base; bases with no gene match: 11. CDR3 sequence (DNA): TGCGCCAGCAGCTTGCACCCGGGACTAGCGGGAAGGGGGTCCTACGAGCAGTACTTC. Its translation is CASSLHPGLAGRGSYEQYF.

This chain uses TRBV13 with TRBJ2-2, with D perhaps TRBD1 (5 bases). The CDR3 has 14 residues. V was pared by 6 bases and J by 5 bases, with 13 bases between. CDR1 is PRHDT and CDR2 is FYEKMQ in the germline V gene (reference sequence). CDR3 DNA sequence: TGTGCCAGCAGGCCCAGGGATCGGACCGGGGAGCTGTTTTTT. Translation gives CASRPRDRTGELFF.

This clone was found once. This rearrangement joins TRBV4-3 to TRBJ1-4; no clear D gene. The germline V gene has CDR1 LGHNA and CDR2 YSLEER. This CDR3 region has 16 residues. Trimming shortened V by 0 bases and J by 4 bases, and 12 bases separated the two germline ends. The CDR3 protein is CASSQDRARFNEKLFF. For the CDR3, the DNA is TGCGCCAGCAGCCAAGATAGGGCCAGATTTAATGAAAAACTGTTTTTT.

This chain connects TRBV19 to TRBJ2-3; D unclear. Trimming took off 9 bases at V and 2 bases at J, with 12 bases between the two ends. The CDR3 consists of 13 residues. Germline loops: CDR1 LNHDA, CDR2 SQIVND (reference sequence). The CDR3 region is CASRIRSTDTQYF. The CDR3 coding sequence is TGTGCCAGCCGGATACGATCCACAGATACGCAGTATTTT.

V gene TRBV10-2 combines with J gene TRBJ2-3; the D gene is possibly TRBD1 (6 bases). This CDR3 comprises 11 residues. V was trimmed by 10 bases and J by 7 bases, leaving 12 bases between them. The germline gives CDR1 WSHSY, CDR2 SAAADI. CDR3 region: CATLRDNTQYF. In nucleotides, the CDR3 is TGCGCCACCCTGAGGGACAATACGCAGTATTTT.

The chain joins TRBV19 to TRBJ1-5; D remains unclear. The V gene's germline CDR1 is LNHDA and CDR2 SQIVND (reference sequence). Trimming removed 4 bases from V and 4 bases from J, with 8 bases in between. CDR3 size: 13 residues. CDR3 amino acids: CASSTGMNQPQHF. The CDR3 bases are TGTGCCAGTAGTACGGGAATGAATCAGCCCCAGCATTTT.

This clone was picked up one time. The rearrangement uses TRBV18 and TRBJ2-3; D remains ambiguous. The CDR3 consists of 11 residues. The V gene lost 4 bases and the J gene lost 10 bases, with 9 bases spanning the gap. Germline CDR1 KGHSH, CDR2 LQKENI. CDR3 in amino acids: CASSQDESQYF. In nucleotides, the CDR3 is TGTGCCAGCTCACAGGACGAGTCGCAGTATTTT.

The rearrangement joins TRBV15 to TRBJ1-1; D is ambiguous. Germline V gene data show CDR1 as LNHNV and CDR2 as YYDKDF (reference sequence). This CDR3 is built from 15 residues. Trimming took off 5 bases at V and 6 bases at J, with 19 bases between the two ends. DNA for the CDR3: TGTGCCACCAGCCGTTCGCCCCGTGCGGGCGCTGAAGCTTTCTTT. Protein product: CATSRSPRAGAEAFF.

V usage is TRBV7-8 and J usage is TRBJ2-2; D may correspond to TRBD1 or TRBD2 (5 bases each). Trimming stripped 2 bases from V and 2 bases from J, with 9 bases between. There are 15 residues in the CDR3. Germline lookup yields CDR1 SGHVS and CDR2 FQNEAQ. In DNA form, the CDR3 reads TGTGCCAGCAGCTTACGAGGGGATAACACCGGGGAGCTGTTTTTT. Its translation: CASSLRGDNTGELFF.

The chain joins TRBV4-3 to TRBJ1-1; D is uncertain. Germline CDR1 reads LGHNA; CDR2 reads YSLEER. Between the trimmed V and J ends, which lost 4 bases and 1 base, there was a span of 13 bases. This CDR3 is 15 amino acids long. The CDR3 sequence: CASSRARTSNTEAFF. CDR3 DNA sequence: TGCGCCAGCAGCCGAGCCAGGACTTCGAACACTGAAGCTTTCTTT.

The CDR3 protein is CASIRYDETQYF. In nucleotides, the CDR3 is TGTGCCAGCATCCGGTATGACGAGACCCAGTACTTC. The chain couples TRBV6-4 to TRBJ2-5; D not resolved. The CDR3 sequence is 12 residues long. Germline V gene lookup returns CDR1 MRHNA and CDR2 SNTAGT. V was cut by 7 bases and J by 5 bases, with 11 bases left in between.

The chain recombines TRBV4-3 with TRBJ1-5; no reliable D call. The V end was cut by 0 bases, the J end by 5 bases, with 8 bases between. Germline values: CDR1 LGHNA, CDR2 YSLEER. The CDR3 loop spans 14 amino acids. CDR3 DNA sequence: TGCGCCAGCAGCCAAGATATTAAGGATCAGCCCCAGCATTTT. Residues: CASSQDIKDQPQHF.

The chain combines TRBV5-8 with TRBJ2-1, with D possibly matching TRBD2 (5 bases). In germline, CDR1 is SGHTS, CDR2 YDEGEE. The CDR3 runs to 12 residues. V lost 3 bases to trimming and J lost 10 bases, with 11 bases between them. The CDR3 DNA follows: TGTGCCAGCAGCTCCGAACTAGTGGAGCAGTTCTTC. Translation gives CASSSELVEQFF.

This clone was counted a single time. The V call is TRBV28, the J call TRBJ2-1; weak D call: TRBD2 (7 bases). The CDR3 runs to 16 residues. Deletions cut 3 bases from V and 9 bases from J, with 21 bases between. Germline CDR1 and CDR2: MDHEN and SYDVKM. The CDR3 DNA sequence: TGTGCCAGCAGTTTTGCCCGGGACTACAGGGCGGGTGAGCAGTTCTTC. Translation: CASSFARDYRAGEQFF.

The V gene is TRBV7-6, the J gene TRBJ2-7; 12 bases agree with TRBD2. Looked up from germline, CDR1 is SGHVS and CDR2 is FNYEAQ. J lost 9 bases, V lost 2 bases, and 8 bases had no gene match. This CDR3 is 15 amino acids long. The CDR3: CASSLQTSGSDGQYF. CDR3 coding DNA: TGTGCCAGCAGCTTACAGACTAGCGGGAGCGACGGGCAGTACTTC.

V and J are TRBV13 and TRBJ2-7, with TRBD2 identical over 8 bases. V shed 2 bases and J 5 bases; nucleotides not matched to a gene: 11. Germline-derived CDR1 and CDR2 are PRHDT and FYEKMQ (reference sequence). CDR3 size: 16 residues. CDR3 residues: CASSLRSSGQEDEQYF. CDR3 sequence (DNA): TGTGCCAGCAGCTTAAGATCTAGCGGGCAGGAAGACGAGCAGTACTTC.

The chain combines TRBV4-1 with TRBJ2-3; 8 bases match TRBD2. The germline V gene encodes CDR1 MGHRA and CDR2 YSYEKL. The CDR3 contains 18 residues. V dropped 4 bases and J dropped 6; count of bases not matched to a gene: 18. This CDR3 is CASSLEKTYGGDPDTQYF. The CDR3 coding sequence is TGCGCCAGCAGCCTTGAAAAAACGTACGGGGGGGACCCTGATACGCAGTATTTT.

This clone was counted between two and nine times. This chain connects TRBV20-1 to TRBJ1-2; tentatively, D is TRBD1 (5 bases). The CDR3 extends over 11 amino acids. V gave up 5 bases and J gave up 10 bases, with 14 bases separating them. CDR1 and CDR2 (germline): DFQATT, SNEGSKA (reference sequence). The CDR3 protein is CSALGPSDYTF. DNA of the CDR3: TGCAGTGCTCTGGGACCGTCCGACTACACCTTC.

J is TRBJ2-1 and V is TRBV10-2; 7 nucleotides align to TRBD2. Germline V gene sequence: CDR1 WSHSY, CDR2 SAAADI. The trim removed 1 base at V and 5 bases at J, leaving 5 bases unmatched. The CDR3 runs 15 residues. The CDR3 spells CASSEWGGFDNEQFF. CDR3 nucleotides: TGCGCCAGCAGTGAGTGGGGGGGTTTTGACAATGAGCAGTTCTTC.

The genes are TRBV13 and TRBJ2-1; 8 positions agree with TRBD2. V dropped 3 bases and J dropped 4; count of bases not matched to a gene: 5. Germline V lookup: CDR1 PRHDT, CDR2 FYEKMQ (reference sequence). The CDR3 spans 15 residues. The CDR3 nucleotides are TGTGCCAGCAGCTTGGGACTAGTTTCTTACAATGAGCAGTTCTTC. This encodes CASSLGLVSYNEQFF.

This clone turned up a few times. CDR3 loop: CASRSRGDYSYEQYF. CDR3 bases: TGTGCCAGCAGAAGCCGCGGGGACTACTCCTACGAGCAGTACTTC. This chain joins TRBV7-8 and TRBJ2-7, with 7 bases aligning to TRBD2. Germline values: CDR1 SGHVS, CDR2 FQNEAQ. The CDR3 spans 15 residues. J was trimmed by 0 bases and V by 6 bases; bases with no gene match: 8.

The chain links TRBV14 to TRBJ2-7; D ambiguous. Germline values: CDR1 SGHDN, CDR2 FVKESK. Trimming left V 2 bases short and J 5 bases short, with 10 bases between. This CDR3 contains 13 residues. As DNA, the CDR3 is TGTGCCAGCAGCCAAACGCTCGGTAACGAGCAGTACTTC. This translates into CASSQTLGNEQYF.

V gene TRBV5-1 combines with J gene TRBJ2-1; 11 positions agree with TRBD2. Germline trimming cut 4 bases from V and 8 bases from J; bases unmatched to any gene: 11. This CDR3 has 16 residues. Germline CDR1 SGHRS, CDR2 YFSETQ. The CDR3 coding sequence is TGCGCCAGCAGCACCCGCACTAGCGGGAGTGTCGATGAGCAGTTCTTC. Protein: CASSTRTSGSVDEQFF. Together with reference TRBV5-1 and TRBJ2-1, the CDR3 gives the full variable domain: KAGVTQTPRYLIKTRGQQVTLSCSPISGHRSVSWYQQTPGQGLQFLFEYFSETQRNKGNFPGRFSGRQFSNSRSEMNVSTLELGDSALYLCASSTRTSGSVDEQFFGPGTRLTVL.